The next 23 T cell receptor beta chains were all read from a single sample in a study of cytomegalovirus exposure and HLA in healthy donors. Use of 60 Vbeta and 13 Jbeta primers characterized the PCR. TCRdb's table, derived via immunoSEQ multiplex PCR, lists solely in-frame clones and lacks some. The sample records around 150,000 clones, roughly 85% being singletons. The sequenced material came from PBMCs. The receptors stem from a woman aged 45-65 years in good health and CMV-seronegative.

The rearrangement joins TRBV11-2 to TRBJ2-2; D gene unclear. Germline V gives CDR1 SGHAT, CDR2 FQNNGV. The CDR3 consists of 15 residues. V lost 2 bases, J lost 5 bases, and 12 bases lay in between. The CDR3 protein is CASSLTDLGTGELFF. The DNA for the CDR3 is TGTGCCAGCAGCTTAACTGATCTAGGTACCGGGGAGCTGTTTTTT. The complete variable domain, with remaining parts taken from reference TRBV11-2 and TRBJ2-2, reads EAGVAQSPRYKIIEKRQSVAFWCNPISGHATLYWYQQILGQGPKLLIQFQNNGVVDDSQLPKDRFSAERLKGVDSTLKIQPAKLEDSAVYLCASSLTDLGTGELFFGEGSRLTVL.

This clone has a handful of counts. The chain uses TRBV4-1 and TRBJ2-7; tentatively, D is TRBD2 (6 bases). CDR3 length: 14 amino acids. V lost 4 bases and J 4 bases, leaving 14 bases between the germline ends. Per the germline V gene, CDR1 is MGHRA and CDR2 is YSYEKL. CDR3 region: CASSLRDSDYEQYF. The CDR3 nucleotides are TGCGCCAGCAGCCTCCGGGACTCAGATTACGAGCAGTACTTC.

This chain connects TRBV18 to TRBJ2-2; no reliable D call. The CDR3 runs 15 residues. Trimming stripped 4 bases from V and 6 bases from J, with 15 bases between. The germline gives CDR1 KGHSH, CDR2 LQKENI. The CDR3 DNA is TGTGCCAGCTCACTTTATCGAGCCCAATCCGGGGAGCTGTTTTTT. It encodes CASSLYRAQSGELFF.

The chain combines TRBV5-1 with TRBJ2-5, with 7 bases lining up with TRBD1. The ends lost 0 bases at V and 3 bases at J; junction bases unmatched: 2. The CDR3 length is 14 residues. Germline V gene data show CDR1 as SGHRS and CDR2 as YFSETQ. The CDR3 sequence is CASSLETGEETQYF. The CDR3 coding sequence is TGCGCCAGCAGCTTGGAAACAGGGGAAGAGACCCAGTACTTC.

This clone has just a few counts. The chain combines TRBV7-2 with TRBJ2-7, with 9 bases aligning to TRBD2. The CDR3 totals 18 residues. The germline V gene encodes CDR1 SGHTA and CDR2 FQGNSA. V was pared by 5 bases and J by 3 bases, with 17 bases of the junction left unmatched. The CDR3 spells CASSRNLRGASGNYEQYF. In DNA, the CDR3 is TGTGCCAGCAGCCGGAATTTAAGGGGGGCTAGCGGGAACTACGAGCAGTACTTC.

The rearrangement uses TRBV4-2 and TRBJ2-5, with TRBD1 matching 10 bases. The V segment lost 3 bases and the J segment 5 bases; nucleotides outside the gene matches: 6. This CDR3 contains 15 residues. Germline V gene data show CDR1 as LGHNA and CDR2 as YNFKEQ. The CDR3 bases are TGTGCCAGCAGCCACCAGGAGGGACAGGGGGAGACCCAGTACTTC. This codes for CASSHQEGQGETQYF.

The V and J genes are TRBV25-1 and TRBJ2-6, with D unresolved. The CDR3 loop spans 15 amino acids. Germline V gene sequence: CDR1 MGHDK, CDR2 SYGVNS. The V end lost 2 bases, the J end lost 4 bases, and 9 bases lay between the germline ends. The CDR3 region has the DNA TGTGCCAGCAGTGAAACAGCTGCGGGGGCCAACGTCCTGACTTTC. Translating gives CASSETAAGANVLTF.

The CDR3 nucleotides read TGCGCCAGCAGCTTGGTCGGAGCGGGGTACGAGCAGTACTTC. Amino acids: CASSLVGAGYEQYF. This chain joins TRBV5-1 and TRBJ2-7, with TRBD2 identical over 7 bases. Germline trimming cut 0 bases from V and 4 bases from J; bases unmatched to any gene: 4. CDR3 length: 14 amino acids. Germline V CDR1 and CDR2: SGHRS, YFSETQ.

The chain carries TRBV7-9 and TRBJ1-4; D is possibly TRBD1 (6 bases). The CDR3 totals 14 residues. The germline CDR1 and CDR2 sequences are SEHNR and FQNEAQ (reference sequence). V dropped 2 bases and J dropped 3 bases, with 7 bases sitting between them. The CDR3 loop reads CASSLRTANEKLFF. In nucleotides, the CDR3 is TGTGCCAGCAGCTTAAGGACAGCTAATGAAAAACTGTTTTTT. The full variable domain, completed using reference TRBV7-9 and TRBJ1-4, is DTGVSQNPRHKITKRGQNVTFRCDPISEHNRLYWYRQTLGQGPEFLTYFQNEAQLEKSRLLSDRFSAERPKGSFSTLEIQRTEQGDSAMYLCASSLRTANEKLFFGSGTQLSVL.

V usage is TRBV28 and J usage is TRBJ1-5; D gene uncertain. V lost 5 bases and J lost 2, with 19 bases in between. This CDR3 contains 17 residues. Germline assignment: CDR1 MDHEN and CDR2 SYDVKM. CDR3: CASSPTTGAGRNQPQHF. The CDR3 DNA follows: TGTGCCAGCAGTCCAACCACCGGCGCAGGCCGCAATCAGCCCCAGCATTTT.

This chain links TRBV4-3 with TRBJ1-5, with 7 bases identical to TRBD1. Unmatched junction bases numbered 3, after V lost 0 bases and J lost 4 bases. CDR3 size: 15 residues. Per the germline V gene, CDR1 is LGHNA and CDR2 is YSLEER. The CDR3 DNA sequence: TGCGCCAGCAGCCAAGAACCCAGGGGGAATCAGCCCCAGCATTTT. It specifies CASSQEPRGNQPQHF.

The chain is built from TRBV30 and TRBJ2-7; TRBD1 agrees at 7 bases. Germline V gives CDR1 GTSNPN, CDR2 SVGIG (reference sequence). The CDR3 has 15 residues. The V segment lost 2 bases and the J segment 2 bases; nucleotides outside the gene matches: 9. The CDR3 DNA follows: TGTGCCTGGAGTCCCTCATCAGGGGGAGCCTACGAGCAGTACTTC. This encodes CAWSPSSGGAYEQYF.

Worth noting for this clone: The junction departs from germline at one end; a sequencing error may be responsible. The chain recombines TRBV7-7 with TRBJ2-7; 8 bases align to TRBD1. This CDR3 is 13 amino acids long. Germline V gene sequence: CDR1 SSHAT, CDR2 FNYEAQ (reference sequence). The CDR3 sequence is CASSLDREGEQYF. CDR3 in DNA: TGTGCTAGCAGCTTGGACAGGGAAGGCGAGCAGTACTTC.

V usage is TRBV18 and J usage is TRBJ1-5; unclear D gene. Germline loops: CDR1 KGHSH, CDR2 LQKENI. This CDR3 comprises 16 residues. Trimming left V 2 bases short and J 7 bases short, with 18 bases between. The CDR3: CASSPEVRGSGQPQHF. Written as DNA, the CDR3 is TGTGCCAGCTCACCAGAGGTGCGGGGATCGGGGCAGCCCCAGCATTTT. Complete variable domain (other parts from reference TRBV18 and TRBJ1-5): NAGVMQNPRHLVRRRGQEARLRCSPMKGHSHVYWYRQLPEEGLKFMVYLQKENIIDESGMPKERFSAEFPKEGPSILRIQQVVRGDSAAYFCASSPEVRGSGQPQHFGDGTRLSIL.

The chain has TRBV6-1 and TRBJ1-1, with D uncertain. The CDR3 spans 14 residues. Trimming left V 6 bases short and J 1 base short, with 12 bases between. From germline, CDR1 is MNHNS and CDR2 SASEGT. The CDR3 reads CASRILTANTEAFF. Written as DNA, the CDR3 is TGTGCCAGCAGAATACTTACAGCGAACACTGAAGCTTTCTTT.

V is TRBV7-9 and J is TRBJ2-1, with TRBD2 as a possible D gene (6 bases). Trimming cost V 0 bases and J 5 bases, with 11 bases left between them. The length of the CDR3 is 15 residues. The germline gives CDR1 SEHNR, CDR2 FQNEAQ (reference sequence). The CDR3 bases are TGTGCCAGCAGCTTAGCCGGGGGAGGAGACAATGAGCAGTTCTTC. Translating it yields CASSLAGGGDNEQFF.

This chain joins TRBV7-9 and TRBJ2-2; D not resolved. Germline CDR1 SEHNR, CDR2 FQNEAQ (reference sequence). The V gene lost 4 bases and the J gene lost 6 bases, with 12 bases spanning the gap. This CDR3 contains 14 residues. CDR3 DNA sequence: TGTGCCAGCAGCTCAAGCGTTTACTCCGGGGAGCTGTTTTTT. Protein product: CASSSSVYSGELFF.

CDR3 sequence reads: CASSYLQGARRGYTF. The CDR3 DNA sequence: TGTGCCAGCAGTTACCTGCAGGGGGCTCGTAGAGGCTACACCTTC. This chain joins TRBV28 and TRBJ1-2; TRBD1 aligns across 8 bases. The J segment lost 8 bases and the V segment lost 4 bases, leaving 12 bases of the junction unmatched. This CDR3 contains 15 residues. From germline, CDR1 is MDHEN and CDR2 SYDVKM.

V usage is TRBV7-2 and J usage is TRBJ2-7; TRBD1 matches at 7 bases. The CDR3 totals 15 residues. Germline CDR1 reads SGHTA; CDR2 reads FQGNSA. V trimming: 2 bases; J trimming: 0 bases; junction bases outside the gene matches: 4. The CDR3 here is CASSLRTGSSYEQYF. CDR3 nucleotide sequence: TGTGCCAGCAGCTTACGGACAGGAAGCTCCTACGAGCAGTACTTC.

This clone has more than one count but fewer than ten. The rearrangement joins TRBV5-6 to TRBJ2-1, with D perhaps matching TRBD1 (6 bases). Germline CDR1 and CDR2: SGHDT and YYEEEE. V was shortened by 0 bases and J by 7 bases, with 14 bases between the two germline ends. The CDR3 runs to 15 residues. The CDR3 is CASSLGGGPLNEQFF. The CDR3, as DNA: TGTGCCAGCAGCTTGGGTGGGGGCCCCTTGAATGAGCAGTTCTTC.

The table lists this clone with a few counts. This chain uses TRBV11-2 with TRBJ2-7; 7 nucleotides align to TRBD1. The CDR3 runs to 15 residues. Germline CDR1 SGHAT, CDR2 FQNNGV. With 1 base clipped from V and 2 bases from J, the junction kept 5 bases outside the gene matches. CDR3 loop: CASSLVTGTAYEQYF. The DNA for the CDR3 is TGTGCCAGCAGCTTAGTAACCGGGACAGCCTACGAGCAGTACTTC.

V gene TRBV30 combines with J gene TRBJ2-2; D may be TRBD1 (5 bases). Trimming cost V 1 base and J 7 bases, with 16 bases left between them. The CDR3 is made up of 15 amino acids. Germline CDR1 is GTSNPN and CDR2 is SVGIG (reference sequence). The CDR3 region is CAWSGYRTTFGELFF. In DNA form, the CDR3 reads TGTGCCTGGAGTGGATATAGGACAACGTTCGGGGAGCTGTTTTTT.

The chain couples TRBV4-3 to TRBJ2-6, with 7 bases fitting TRBD2. This CDR3 has 18 amino acids. Trimming took 1 base from V and 0 from J; bases not matched to a gene: 6. The germline V gene encodes CDR1 LGHNA and CDR2 YSLEER. The DNA of the CDR3 is TGCGCCAGCAGCCAAGCCTCTGGGGGGGTCTCTGGGGCCAACGTCCTGACTTTC. This sequence encodes CASSQASGGVSGANVLTF.